This entry lists 3 T cell receptor beta chains sequenced from one sample in a study of regulatory T cells in long-lasting Graves disease. Library construction for TCR beta used iRepertoire HTBI primers and Arm-PCR of CDR3 regions. TCRdb used MiXCR to reprocess the multiplex PCR reads, holding one entry per CDR3 protein. The repertoire consists of more than 650,000 distinct CDR3 sequences, with 25% to 35% occurring once and the leading ten covering roughly 41%. Time point indicated: persistent/refractory GD, antithyroid drugs over 5 years with positive TRAb. Preparation of the TCR library used RNA extracted from PBMCs. Sample: peripheral blood mononuclear cells (PBMCs), taken when the disease was refractory, from a patient treated with antithyroid drugs. All receptors come from a female donor with Graves disease.

This chain uses TRBV7-2 with TRBJ1-2; D is perhaps TRBD1 (5 bases). The V end was cut by 5 bases, the J end by 5 bases, with 27 bases between. The germline V gene encodes CDR1 SGHTA and CDR2 FQGNSA. This CDR3 is built from 18 residues. The CDR3, as DNA: TGTGCCAGCAGCCCTCCTTTGTGGGACGCCTCCTTCACTTATGGCTACACCTTC. This sequence encodes CASSPPLWDASFTYGYTF. The full variable domain, in which reference TRBV7-2 and TRBJ1-2 provide the parts outside the CDR3, is GAGVSQSPSNKVTEKGKDVELRCDPISGHTALYWYRQSLGQGLEFLIYFQGNSAPDKSGLPSDRFSAERTGGSVSTLTIQRTQQEDSAVYLCASSPPLWDASFTYGYTFGSGTRLTVV.

This clonotype has more than one count but fewer than ten. This chain uses TRBV6-5 with TRBJ1-1; TRBD1 agrees at 7 bases. This CDR3 is 15 amino acids long. Trimming at V came to 1 base and at J to 0 bases, leaving 2 bases not matched to a gene. Germline V gene data show CDR1 as MNHEY and CDR2 as SVGAGI. DNA of the CDR3: TGTGCCAGCAGTTACTTGACAGGGATGAACACTGAAGCTTTCTTT. This sequence encodes CASSYLTGMNTEAFF.

The sample holds a few counts of this clonotype. The V call is TRBV6-5, the J call TRBJ1-4; D is perhaps TRBD1 (5 bases). This CDR3 has 13 amino acids. Trimming took 2 bases from V and 8 from J, leaving 9 bases between them. Germline CDR1 MNHEY, CDR2 SVGAGI. This chain's CDR3 is CASSYRRDEKLFF. The CDR3 coding sequence is TGTGCCAGCAGTTACCGCAGGGACGAAAAACTGTTTTTT.